This record looks at one TCR beta chain sequence and its context. The data were produced by immunoSEQ multiplex PCR, yet TCRdb's version contains in-frame clones alone and is incomplete. The sample data list approximately 190,000 clones. Trimming took 1 base from V and 8 from J, leaving 11 bases between them. The length of the CDR3 is 13 residues. The germline V gene has CDR1 LNHDA and CDR2 SQIVND (reference sequence). The sample originates from a study of control samples from healthy donors and cancer patients. This TCR was recovered from a woman in her twenties or thirties in good health. Sequencing was performed on blood. The V call is TRBV19, the J call TRBJ1-2; D unresolved. In DNA, the CDR3 is TGTGCCAGTAGTATAGCGGAGAGTAAAGGCTACACCTTC. It translates to CASSIAESKGYTF.